This T cell receptor beta chain was profiled in a study of shared clonotypes between healthy human individuals. Findings and caveats of the study: Shared across a handful of donors were 4% to 6% of the naive CD4 clonotypes. Exclusively blood specimens were collected; tissue repertoires likely differ.

Researchers partitioned CD4+ cells into CD45RA+ naive and CD45RA-negative memory subsets. At deep level, the assay was performed. Repertoires were generated with immunoSEQ multiplex PCR, while TCRdb's copy carries only in-frame clones and drops some. Among millions of clones listed, roughly 92% were seen once. On this clone itself: The antigen is undetermined.

The sequence was obtained from a young man in good health. Sequenced material: naive CD4+ T cells sorted from blood. Subset given: CD45RA+ positively selected.

CDR3 residues: CASSSRTANTGELFF. The DNA for the CDR3 is TGCGCCAGCAGCTCGAGGACAGCGAACACCGGGGAGCTGTTTTTT. V usage is TRBV5-1 and J usage is TRBJ2-2, with a weak D call TRBD1 (6 bases). The CDR3 spans 15 residues. The V and J ends lost 3 bases and 0 bases respectively, with 9 bases between them. Germline CDR1 reads SGHRS; CDR2 reads YFSETQ.